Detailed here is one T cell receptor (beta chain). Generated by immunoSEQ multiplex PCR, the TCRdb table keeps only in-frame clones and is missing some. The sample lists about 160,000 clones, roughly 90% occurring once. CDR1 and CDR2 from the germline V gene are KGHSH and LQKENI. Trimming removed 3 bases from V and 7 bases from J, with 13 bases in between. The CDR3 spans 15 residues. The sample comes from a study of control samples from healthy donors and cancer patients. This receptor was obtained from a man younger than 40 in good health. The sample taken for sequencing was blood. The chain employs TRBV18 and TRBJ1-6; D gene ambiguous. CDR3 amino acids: CASSPVNSRNSPLHF. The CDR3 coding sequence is TGTGCCAGCTCACCTGTTAATTCCAGGAATTCACCCCTCCACTTT.